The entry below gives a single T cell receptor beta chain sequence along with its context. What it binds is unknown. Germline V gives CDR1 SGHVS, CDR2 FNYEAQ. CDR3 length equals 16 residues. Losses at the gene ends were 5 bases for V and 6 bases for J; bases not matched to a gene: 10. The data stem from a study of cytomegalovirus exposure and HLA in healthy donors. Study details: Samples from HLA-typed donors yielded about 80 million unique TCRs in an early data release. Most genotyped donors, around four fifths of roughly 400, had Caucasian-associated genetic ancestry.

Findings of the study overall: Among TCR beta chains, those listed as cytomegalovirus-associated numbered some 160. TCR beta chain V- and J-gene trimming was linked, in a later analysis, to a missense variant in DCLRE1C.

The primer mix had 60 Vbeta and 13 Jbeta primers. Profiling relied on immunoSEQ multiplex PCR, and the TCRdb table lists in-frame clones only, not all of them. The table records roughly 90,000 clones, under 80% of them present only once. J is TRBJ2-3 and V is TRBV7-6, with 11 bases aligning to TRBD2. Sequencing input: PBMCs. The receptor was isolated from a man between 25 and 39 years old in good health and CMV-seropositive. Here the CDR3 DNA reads TGTGCCAGCAGCCCCTACTTAGCGGGAGGGGGTGATACGCAGTATTTT. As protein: CASSPYLAGGGDTQYF.